A selection of T cell receptor beta chains follows, all from one sample in a study of beta chain features in type 1 diabetes. Generated by immunoSEQ multiplex PCR, the TCRdb table keeps only in-frame clones and is missing some. The data contain hundreds of thousands of clones, around 9.9% of them singletons. The sample taken for sequencing was naive CD4+ T cells from blood. These receptors were taken from a young man with type 1 diabetes. Both conserved end residues are part of each CDR3. D genes are given only for firm matches. Not every row has a clone size; where given, it reads once, few, many or a size class.

J | size | V | D | DNA | CDR3
TRBJ1-2 | few | TRBV7-9 | TRBD1 | TGTGCCAGCAGCAGAGCCGGGACAGGGAACTACGGCTACACCTTC | CASSRAGTGNYGYTF
TRBJ2-5 | few | TRBV7-2 | - | TGTGCCAGCAGCTTAGCGCGGGGTATGCCCCAAGAGACCCAGTACTTC | CASSLARGMPQETQYF
TRBJ1-2 | - | TRBV7-3 | - | TGTGCCAGCAGCTTAGGAGATGGGGCTCAAGGCTACACCTTC | CASSLGDGAQGYTF
TRBJ1-1 | - | TRBV4-1 | - | TGTGCCAGCAGCCAAGGCGGGACTTTCTTT | CASSQGGTFF
TRBJ1-5 | - | TRBV5-8 | TRBD1 | TGTGCCAGCAGCTGGGACAGAAATCAGCCCCAGCATTTT | CASSWDRNQPQHF
TRBJ2-3 | - | TRBV5-1 | - | TGCGCCAGCAGCTCGACCGCGGGGGATACGCAGTATTTT | CASSSTAGDTQYF
TRBJ2-2 | - | TRBV2 | TRBD2 | TGTGCCAGCGGGGAGGGCGGGGAGCTGTTTTTT | CASGEGGELFF
TRBJ1-3 | - | TRBV10-3 | - | TGTGCCATCAGGACAGCTGGAAACACCATATATTTT | CAIRTAGNTIYF
TRBJ2-1 | - | TRBV5-1 | - | TGCGCCAGTAGCGCGGGGGCGCCGAATGAGCAGTTCTTC | CASSAGAPNEQFF
TRBJ1-2 | - | TRBV7-9 | TRBD1 | TGTGCCAGCAGCTTATGGACAGGGACACGCGGCTACACCTTC | CASSLWTGTRGYTF
TRBJ1-5 | few | TRBV10-3 | - | TGTGCCATCAGTGTCACAACCGATCAGCCCCAGCATTTT | CAISVTTDQPQHF
TRBJ2-5 | - | TRBV2 | - | TGTGCCAGCACCTACAGAACGGAGACCCAGTACTTC | CASTYRTETQYF
TRBJ2-1 | few | TRBV2 | - | TGTGCCAGCAGGGTGACAAACTACAATGAGCAGTTCTTC | CASRVTNYNEQFF
TRBJ2-7 | few | TRBV11-1 | - | TGTGCCAGCAGCTCTGCAGGCGACGAGCAGTACTTC | CASSSAGDEQYF
TRBJ1-2 | - | TRBV28 | TRBD1 | TGTGCCAGCATACCGGGACAGGCGGGGCTCTGGGGCTACACCTTC | CASIPGQAGLWGYTF
TRBJ1-1 | - | TRBV30 | - | TGTGCCTGGACAGGGGACACTGAAGCTTTCTTT | CAWTGDTEAFF
TRBJ2-5 | - | TRBV7-9 | - | TGTGCCAGCAGCACGCCCGGGTCCCGAGTCACCCAGTACTTC | CASSTPGSRVTQYF
TRBJ1-5 | few | TRBV4-1 | TRBD1 | TGCGCCAGCAGCCACAGGACAGGGAGCAATCAGCCCCAGCATTTT | CASSHRTGSNQPQHF
TRBJ2-7 | - | TRBV28 | - | TGTGCCAGCAGCACGAGCTCCTACGAGCAGTACTTC | CASSTSSYEQYF
TRBJ2-1 | - | TRBV5-1 | TRBD2 | TGCGCCAGCAGCTCTACTAGCGGGGCCTCCTACAATGAGCAGTTCTTC | CASSSTSGASYNEQFF
TRBJ1-4 | few | TRBV4-2 | TRBD1 | TGTGCCAGCAGGGAGGGGACAGGGGATGAAAAACTGTTTTTT | CASREGTGDEKLFF
TRBJ2-3 | few | TRBV25-1 | TRBD1 | TGTGCCAGCAGTGAACCCCAGGGGGCAGATACGCAGTATTTT | CASSEPQGADTQYF
TRBJ2-5 | few | TRBV10-3 | - | TGTGCCATCAGTGAGTCCGGACAGCAAGAGACCCAGTACTTC | CAISESGQQETQYF
TRBJ2-7 | - | TRBV29-1 | TRBD1 | TGCAGCGTTAGCCATGGACAGGGGGCATACGAGCAGTACTTC | CSVSHGQGAYEQYF
TRBJ1-2 | few | TRBV5-1 | TRBD1 | TGCGCCAGCAGCACAGGGGTCCACGGCTACACCTTC | CASSTGVHGYTF
TRBJ2-2 | - | TRBV11-2 | - | TGTGCCAGCAGCTTAGTTTCAGGTCCCCCGTCACGGACCGGGGAGCTGTTTTTT | CASSLVSGPPSRTGELFF
TRBJ1-5 | - | TRBV4-1 | - | TGCGCCAGCAGCCACCCTCTTCTCACTGATCAGCCCCAGCATTTT | CASSHPLLTDQPQHF
TRBJ2-1 | few | TRBV27 | TRBD1 | TGTGCCAGCAGTACAACAGGGGGACGCAATGAGCAGTTCTTC | CASSTTGGRNEQFF
TRBJ1-6 | few | TRBV27 | - | TGTGCCAGCAGTTTCGGACAGATTAATTCACCCCTCCACTTT | CASSFGQINSPLHF
TRBJ2-1 | - | TRBV11-2 | TRBD2 | TGTGCCAGCAGCCCACACGCCCTCGGGACTAGCGACAATGAGCAGTTCTTC | CASSPHALGTSDNEQFF
TRBJ2-7 | - | TRBV20-1 | - | TGCAGTGCTAGACTCTCGGGAGAGCAGTACTTC | CSARLSGEQYF
TRBJ2-5 | - | TRBV5-4 | - | TGTGCCAGCAGCTTGTGGCAGGGTCCCAAGACCCAGTACTTC | CASSLWQGPKTQYF
TRBJ2-5 | few | TRBV18 | TRBD1 | TGTGCCAGCTCTGGGACAGGGTGGAAGACCCAGTACTTC | CASSGTGWKTQYF
TRBJ1-2 | few | TRBV7-9 | - | TGTGCCAGCAGCTTAGGTGGGCAGTTCCATGGCTACACCTTC | CASSLGGQFHGYTF
TRBJ2-3 | - | TRBV19 | - | TGTGCCAGTCAGGACGGTGGGGCCACAGATACGCAGTATTTT | CASQDGGATDTQYF
TRBJ2-5 | - | TRBV29-1 | - | TGCAGCGTTGAAGATCAGCTCTTAGCCGAGACCCAGTACTTC | CSVEDQLLAETQYF
TRBJ2-5 | few | TRBV9 | TRBD1 | TGTGCCAGCAGCCCTTGGACAGGGCAAGAAGAGACCCAGTACTTC | CASSPWTGQEETQYF
TRBJ2-7 | few | TRBV28 | - | TGTGCCTCCACGGAGACTTCCTACGAGCAGTACTTC | CASTETSYEQYF